One T cell receptor beta chain is described in this entry. The antigen remains unidentified. The entry originates in a study of shared clonotypes between healthy human individuals. Using immunoSEQ multiplex PCR, the repertoire was profiled, and TCRdb retains in-frame clones only, with some absent. The sample comprises roughly 1,600,000 clones, approximately 98.5% of which are singletons, and roughly 0.36% rests with the top ten. Study-wide results and limits: Non-shared clonotypes had lower generation probabilities than clonotypes shared by all four sorted-subset donors.

The sequenced material came from naive CD4+ T cells sorted from blood. Subset: CD45RA+ positively selected. The receptor's source is a man aged 25 to 40 in good health.

In DNA, the CDR3 is TGTGCCATCAGAACAGGGACCGGGGAGCTGTTTTTT. Amino acid sequence: CAIRTGTGELFF. The chain is built from TRBV10-3 and TRBJ2-2, with D tentatively TRBD1 (6 bases). Germline V lookup: CDR1 ENHRY, CDR2 SYGVKD. The length of the CDR3 is 12 residues. The V and J ends lost 6 bases and 5 bases respectively, with 7 bases between them.